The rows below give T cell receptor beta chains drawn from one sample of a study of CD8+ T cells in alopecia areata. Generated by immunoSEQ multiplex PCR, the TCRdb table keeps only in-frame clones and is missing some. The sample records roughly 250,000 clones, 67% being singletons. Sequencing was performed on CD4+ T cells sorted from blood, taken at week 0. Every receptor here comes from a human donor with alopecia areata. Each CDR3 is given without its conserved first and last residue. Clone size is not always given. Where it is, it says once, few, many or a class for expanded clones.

CDR3: ASSRRTVDYGYT
size: -
V: TRBV2

CDR3: ASSALNQAGANVLT
size: once
V: TRBV6-1

CDR3: ASRKSGGQFQETQY
size: few
V: TRBV5-1

CDR3: ATVGQNNYGYT
size: -
V: TRBV6-5

CDR3: ASRETGMAAQY
size: -
V: TRBV10-3

CDR3: SVVPGLATNEQF
size: few
V: TRBV29-1

CDR3: ASSLAARYNSPLH
size: -
V: TRBV5-1

CDR3: AWIDRASGANVLT
size: many
V: TRBV30

CDR3: ASSFRREGGTEAF
size: -
V: TRBV7-2

CDR3: ASSLTQGTEAF
size: -
V: TRBV5-1

CDR3: AWSVRGIFYGYT
size: -
V: TRBV30

CDR3: ASSFLGSAV
size: -
V: TRBV5-6

CDR3: ASGLSGANVLT
size: -
V: TRBV25-1

CDR3: ASSPRTGERYEQY
size: -
V: TRBV18

CDR3: ASSVEGQGAANYGYT
size: -
V: TRBV9

CDR3: SVVIAVQYNEQF
size: -
V: TRBV29-1

CDR3: ATESVSSQPQH
size: -
V: TRBV6-6

CDR3: ASSWSAGGAYEQY
size: -
V: TRBV7-3

CDR3: ASRNEAAEAF
size: once
V: TRBV2

CDR3: ASSYGLAVYNEQF
size: -
V: TRBV11-1

CDR3: ASSVGHRETQY
size: -
V: TRBV14

CDR3: ASSMGRGPEGYT
size: few
V: TRBV7-2

CDR3: ASSQAGAGGYT
size: few
V: TRBV4-3

CDR3: SVVEDGATNEKLF
size: -
V: TRBV29-1

CDR3: SVETVWDLSGNTIY
size: -
V: TRBV29-1

CDR3: ASSLDRVNTEAF
size: -
V: TRBV5-6

CDR3: ASSSGDYGYT
size: -
V: TRBV7-8

CDR3: ASSRPGGQGLYNEQF
size: once
V: TRBV7-6

CDR3: ASSLTNSPLH
size: -
V: TRBV27

CDR3: ASVKRGPYNQPQH
size: -
V: TRBV6-1

CDR3: ASSNTGEETQY
size: -
V: TRBV5-4

CDR3: ASSIYNEQF
size: few
V: TRBV6-5

CDR3: ASSVASQGGYNEQF
size: -
V: TRBV9

CDR3: ASSLGTGKETQY
size: -
V: TRBV7-9

CDR3: ASSEKTGEDIQY
size: -
V: TRBV5-4

CDR3: ASSPTTGSRNTIY
size: few
V: TRBV7-2

CDR3: SVEVASNSPLH
size: -
V: TRBV29-1

CDR3: ASSSSGVYQETQY
size: -
V: TRBV27

CDR3: AWQREYQETQY
size: -
V: TRBV30

CDR3: SVGGQGANNIQY
size: few
V: TRBV29-1

CDR3: ASSPGQSSYNSPLH
size: -
V: TRBV5-4

CDR3: SVGLAGGTGELF
size: -
V: TRBV29-1

CDR3: SGRQGVDQPQH
size: once
V: TRBV29-1

CDR3: ASSEYSGGIQDETQY
size: few
V: TRBV25-1

CDR3: ASSLGTGGKLF
size: -
V: TRBV7-2

CDR3: ASSASGTEQETQY
size: -
V: TRBV9

CDR3: ASSLEGQNYEQY
size: few
V: TRBV5-1

CDR3: ASSLVPSGGQETQY
size: -
V: TRBV5-1